These 30 T cell receptor beta chains came from one sample sequenced in a study of human T cells and chemical hapten exposure. TCRdb ran MiXCR on the RACE reads and lists one entry per CDR3 protein. The data show some 43,000 distinct CDR3 sequences, about 4.2% seen once. Time point here: patch test 1, 2 weeks after DPC sensitization. Treatment defined: therapeutic diphenylcyclopropenone sensitization with weekly scalp DPC. Blood, whole and unfractionated, served as the source for total RNA extraction. Source: whole blood, taken in connection with sensitization to the hapten diphenylcyclopropenone (DPC). Receptor source: a man aged 45-65 years with alopecia areata. Some clones in this sample may be carry-over from other donors' samples.

This chain joins TRBV20-1 and TRBJ2-3; D may correspond to TRBD1 or TRBD2 (5 bases each). This CDR3 is built from 13 residues. Germline V gene lookup returns CDR1 DFQATT and CDR2 SNEGSKA (reference sequence). V lost 4 bases and J 0 bases, leaving 8 bases between the germline ends. In DNA form, the CDR3 reads TGCAGTGCTACCCGGGACAGCACAGATACGCAGTATTTT. Translated, it gives CSATRDSTDTQYF.

This clonotype was observed at least ten times. The V call is TRBV10-3, the J call TRBJ2-7, with TRBD1 identical over 9 bases. The V gene's germline CDR1 is ENHRY and CDR2 SYGVKD. V shed 8 bases, J shed 0 bases, and the junction held 14 bases outside the gene matches. This CDR3 has 17 residues. CDR3 amino acids: CAISPSGTGTSSYEQYF. DNA for the CDR3: TGTGCCATCTCTCCCTCCGGGACAGGGACGAGCTCCTACGAGCAGTACTTC.

The CDR3 reads CSVGGVITDTQYF. CDR3 in DNA: TGCAGCGTCGGAGGGGTTATAACAGATACGCAGTATTTT. V gene TRBV29-1 combines with J gene TRBJ2-3; D possibly corresponds to TRBD2 (6 bases). The CDR3 runs 13 residues. Trimming cost V 6 bases and J 3 bases, with 13 bases left between them. CDR1 and CDR2 from the germline V gene are SQVTM and ANQGSEA.

The chain is built from TRBV25-1 and TRBJ2-1; 13 bases match TRBD2. Trimming at V came to 8 bases and at J to 10 bases, leaving 5 bases not matched to a gene. This CDR3 has 13 amino acids. CDR1 and CDR2 (germline): MGHDK, SYGVNS. The CDR3 DNA follows: TGTGCCAGCGAGGGGACTAGCGGGATCGAGCAGTTCTTC. This gives the protein CASEGTSGIEQFF. The variable domain in full, with the rest retrieved from reference TRBV25-1 and TRBJ2-1, is EADIYQTPRYLVIGTGKKITLECSQTMGHDKMYWYQQDPGMELHLIHYSYGVNSTEKGDLSSESTVSRIRTEHFPLTLESARPSHTSQYLCASEGTSGIEQFFGPGTRLTVL.

This clonotype was counted at least ten times. V gene TRBV6-2 or TRBV6-3 combines with J gene TRBJ2-7; D gene ambiguous. The V gene's germline CDR1 is MNHEY and CDR2 SVGEGT. The CDR3 is made up of 14 amino acids. V was shortened by 5 bases and J by 3 bases, with 14 bases between the two germline ends. CDR3 amino acids: CASSTPLSLYEQYF. The CDR3 DNA reads TGTGCCAGCAGTACCCCACTCAGCCTCTACGAGCAGTACTTC.

The chain is built from TRBV6-6 and TRBJ1-1; D not resolved. CDR1 and CDR2 (germline): MNHNY, SVGAGI (reference sequence). CDR3 length: 12 residues. The V end lost 6 bases, the J end lost 2 bases, and 7 bases lay between the germline ends. The CDR3 DNA reads TGTGCCAGCAGGCCTCCTAACACTGAAGCTTTCTTT. Translating gives CASRPPNTEAFF.

This clonotype was recorded at least ten times. V and J are TRBV6-2 or TRBV6-3 and TRBJ2-2; TRBD1 matches 7 bases. The germline gives CDR1 MNHEY, CDR2 SVGEGT. The CDR3 consists of 15 residues. V shed 5 bases and J 3 bases; nucleotides not matched to a gene: 6. The chain's CDR3 is CASSRQGVDTGELFF. The CDR3, as DNA: TGTGCCAGCAGTCGACAGGGAGTGGACACCGGGGAGCTGTTTTTT.

This rearrangement joins TRBV12-3 or TRBV12-4 to TRBJ2-2; 9 positions match TRBD2. The V gene end was trimmed by 2 bases and the J gene end by 4 bases; junction bases not matched to a gene: 2. The CDR3 spans 15 residues. The CDR3 DNA reads TGTGCCAGCAGTTTACTAGCGGGAATCACCGGGGAGCTGTTTTTT. This codes for CASSLLAGITGELFF.

The sample holds many counts of this clonotype. This rearrangement joins TRBV12-3 or TRBV12-4 to TRBJ2-1; TRBD1 matches 8 bases. V was clipped by 8 bases and J by 7 bases; unmatched bases: 7. The CDR3 contains 13 residues. CDR3 in DNA: TGTGCCAGCTACCGGACAGGGTCAAATGAGCAGTTCTTC. It is translated as CASYRTGSNEQFF.

The sample holds many counts of this clonotype. The J gene is TRBJ1-1, the V gene TRBV12-3 or TRBV12-4; 10 positions match TRBD1. Germline trimming cut 6 bases from V and 7 bases from J; bases unmatched to any gene: 8. This CDR3 is 14 amino acids long. The CDR3 spells CASRQTGGLGEAFF. The CDR3 region has the DNA TGTGCCAGCAGACAGACAGGGGGCTTAGGTGAAGCTTTCTTT.

This clonotype occurred many times. J is TRBJ2-2 and V is TRBV9; 7 bases align to TRBD1. Germline CDR1 reads SGDLS; CDR2 reads YYNGEE. The CDR3 is 18 residues long. J was trimmed by 3 bases and V by 0 bases; bases with no gene match: 11. CDR3 sequence: CASSVEAPGQEYTGELFF. The CDR3 DNA follows: TGTGCCAGCAGCGTAGAGGCCCCTGGACAGGAGTACACCGGGGAGCTGTTTTTT.

This clonotype was recorded a few times. The chain carries TRBV28 and TRBJ2-5; D remains ambiguous. The V gene's germline CDR1 is MDHEN and CDR2 SYDVKM. CDR3 size: 15 residues. V shed 2 bases and J shed 5 bases, with 15 bases lying between them. CDR3 coding DNA: TGTGCCAGCAGTTTACCGGGCCCATTCAGGGAGACCCAGTACTTC. It codes for CASSLPGPFRETQYF.

This clonotype has only a few counts. V is TRBV5-1 and J is TRBJ2-1; 12 bases align to TRBD2. Germline V gene data show CDR1 as SGHRS and CDR2 as YFSETQ. This CDR3 has 16 residues. The junction had 4 bases not matched to a gene; V was cut back by 2 bases and J by 4 bases. The CDR3 here is CASSLELAGGYNEQFF. CDR3 DNA sequence: TGCGCCAGCAGCTTAGAACTAGCGGGAGGATACAATGAGCAGTTCTTC.

This clonotype was seen many times. This rearrangement joins TRBV3-1 to TRBJ1-2; D possibly corresponds to TRBD1 (6 bases). V lost 0 bases, J lost 5 bases, and 13 bases lay in between. The CDR3 extends over 15 amino acids. Germline CDR1 is LGHDT and CDR2 is YNNKEL (reference sequence). The CDR3 DNA reads TGTGCCAGCAGCCAAGATGGCAGGGGCTTTTATGGCTACACCTTC. It translates to CASSQDGRGFYGYTF.

This clonotype was seen repeatedly, ten times or more. V gene TRBV29-1 combines with J gene TRBJ2-6; D is unclear. In germline, CDR1 is SQVTM, CDR2 ANQGSEA. CDR3 size: 12 residues. The V gene lost 6 bases and the J gene lost 0 bases, with 3 bases spanning the gap. The CDR3 DNA is TGCAGCGTCTTCTCTGGGGCCAACGTCCTGACTTTC. Protein sequence: CSVFSGANVLTF.

This clonotype was seen ten or more times. This rearrangement joins TRBV6-2 or TRBV6-3 to TRBJ1-1; D unresolved. V shed 2 bases and J shed 0 bases, with 7 bases lying between them. The CDR3 is 14 residues long. CDR1 is MNHEY, CDR2 SVGEGT, per germline. Written as DNA, the CDR3 is TGTGCCAGCAGTTACCCAGTTATGAACACTGAAGCTTTCTTT. This gives the protein CASSYPVMNTEAFF.

With respect to this clonotype: A clone one base away is much larger, so this may be a read error. The chain links TRBV18 to TRBJ1-5, with D possibly TRBD1 on 6 matching bases. V shed 4 bases and J shed 0 bases, with 13 bases lying between them. This CDR3 region has 16 residues. CDR1 is KGHSH and CDR2 is LQKENI in the germline V gene. CDR3 amino acids: CASSRPTGNSNQPQHF. The CDR3 region has the DNA TGTGCCAGCTCACGACCGACAGGTAATAGCAATCAGCCCCAGCATTTT.

This clonotype has ten or more counts. The rearrangement uses TRBV2 and TRBJ2-1; possibly TRBD1 or TRBD2 for D (5 bases each). The length of the CDR3 is 15 residues. V lost 4 bases and J lost 1, with 11 bases in between. Germline CDR1 and CDR2: SNHLY and FYNNEI. As DNA, the CDR3 is TGTGCCAGCAGTGGGGGGAGTAGGTCCTACAATGAGCAGTTCTTC. Translated, it gives CASSGGSRSYNEQFF.

This clonotype was seen repeatedly, ten times or more. V gene TRBV30 combines with J gene TRBJ1-1; 7 bases are a match to TRBD1. The CDR3 length is 12 residues. Germline loops: CDR1 GTSNPN, CDR2 SVGIG (reference sequence). V dropped 5 bases and J dropped 3; count of bases not matched to a gene: 3. The CDR3 protein is CAWGQVHTEAFF. CDR3 nucleotide sequence: TGTGCCTGGGGACAGGTTCACACTGAAGCTTTCTTT.

The V gene is TRBV11-2, the J gene TRBJ2-3, with a weak D call TRBD2 (6 bases). The V gene's germline CDR1 is SGHAT and CDR2 FQNNGV. This CDR3 is built from 14 residues. Trimming cost V 7 bases and J 6 bases, with 17 bases left between them. CDR3 coding DNA: TGTGCCAGCACTGTAGGACTAAGGAGTGATACGCAGTATTTT. Its protein is CASTVGLRSDTQYF.

A few counts support this clonotype. This rearrangement joins TRBV5-1 to TRBJ1-1; D gene uncertain. The CDR3 contains 16 residues. Trimming left V 2 bases short and J 0 bases short, with 14 bases between. Germline V CDR1 and CDR2: SGHRS, YFSETQ. The CDR3 DNA follows: TGCGCCAGCAGCTTTCGTCCGTTGAGGGTGAACACTGAAGCTTTCTTT. Translation: CASSFRPLRVNTEAFF.

This clonotype was picked up many times. The chain carries TRBV6-6 and TRBJ1-5; D unclear. V was clipped by 7 bases and J by 3 bases, with 10 bases between them. The CDR3 totals 13 residues. Germline CDR1 is MNHNY and CDR2 is SVGAGI (reference sequence). The CDR3 DNA follows: TGTGCCAGCAACAGACCTGTCAATCAGCCCCAGCATTTT. Encoded protein: CASNRPVNQPQHF.

This clonotype was seen ten or more times. The V gene is TRBV28, the J gene TRBJ1-1; 8 bases match TRBD1. The CDR3 loop spans 15 amino acids. The V gene's germline CDR1 is MDHEN and CDR2 SYDVKM. The junction had 8 bases not matched to a gene; V was cut back by 6 bases and J by 2 bases. For the CDR3, the DNA is TGTGCCAGCAGCGTAGGTCAGGGGGCTAACACTGAAGCTTTCTTT. Protein product: CASSVGQGANTEAFF.

The sample holds many counts of this clonotype. The chain combines TRBV6-6 with TRBJ2-6, with D unresolved. Trimming cost V 3 bases and J 0 bases, with 9 bases left between them. This CDR3 is built from 16 residues. Germline lookup yields CDR1 MNHNY and CDR2 SVGAGI (reference sequence). CDR3 sequence (DNA): TGTGCCAGCAGTTATTTCCAGAACTCTGGGGCCAACGTCCTGACTTTC. Its translation is CASSYFQNSGANVLTF.

There are many counts of this clonotype. The rearrangement joins TRBV20-1 to TRBJ2-3; the D is unclear. This CDR3 is 11 amino acids long. Trimming took off 6 bases at V and 6 bases at J, with 10 bases between the two ends. In germline, CDR1 is DFQATT, CDR2 SNEGSKA (reference sequence). Here the CDR3 DNA reads TGCAGTGCGTCATACCAGGATACGCAGTATTTT. This encodes CSASYQDTQYF.

This clonotype was recorded at least ten times. J is TRBJ2-3 and V is TRBV12-3 or TRBV12-4; D unclear. Trimming took 3 bases from V and 6 from J, leaving 7 bases between them. The CDR3 contains 12 residues. Here the CDR3 DNA reads TGTGCCAGCAGTTTTATGGGGGATACGCAGTATTTT. Amino acids: CASSFMGDTQYF.

This clonotype was seen ten or more times. V usage is TRBV6-5 and J usage is TRBJ1-4; perhaps TRBD1 as D (5 bases). This CDR3 has 13 residues. V was shortened by 6 bases and J by 8 bases, with 13 bases between the two germline ends. CDR1 is MNHEY, CDR2 SVGAGI, per germline. The CDR3, as DNA: TGTGCCAGCAGGTACCGGGACGTCGAAAAACTGTTTTTT. It encodes CASRYRDVEKLFF.

Ten or more counts support this clonotype. This chain joins TRBV7-6 and TRBJ2-3; TRBD2 is a possible D gene (5 bases). Deletions cut 0 bases from V and 0 bases from J, with 10 bases between. This CDR3 has 16 residues. CDR1 and CDR2 from the germline V gene are SGHVS and FNYEAQ. CDR3 loop: CASSLAPSGSTDTQYF. The CDR3 nucleotides are TGTGCCAGCAGCTTAGCGCCAAGCGGCAGCACAGATACGCAGTATTTT. Using reference TRBV7-6 and TRBJ2-3 for the parts outside the CDR3, the full variable domain is GAGVSQSPRYKVTKRGQDVALRCDPISGHVSLYWYRQALGQGPEFLTYFNYEAQQDKSGLPNDRFSAERPEGSISTLTIQRTEQRDSAMYRCASSLAPSGSTDTQYFGPGTRLTVL.

This clonotype has a count of ten or more. This rearrangement joins TRBV20-1 to TRBJ2-2; 10 nucleotides match TRBD2. The germline CDR1 and CDR2 sequences are DFQATT and SNEGSKA (reference sequence). Losses at the gene ends were 0 bases for V and 1 base for J; bases not matched to a gene: 2. This CDR3 is built from 16 residues. Written as DNA, the CDR3 is TGCAGTGCTAGAGACGTAGCGGGAGGGAACACCGGGGAGCTGTTTTTT. Translating it yields CSARDVAGGNTGELFF.

This clonotype occurred many times. The J gene is TRBJ1-4, the V gene TRBV7-9; TRBD1 matches at 8 bases. Germline V CDR1 and CDR2: SEHNR, FQNEAQ (reference sequence). This CDR3 is 15 amino acids long. V shed 2 bases, J shed 7 bases, and the junction held 6 bases outside the gene matches. The CDR3 DNA reads TGTGCCAGCAGCTTATTGACAGGGGTTGGTGAAAAACTGTTTTTT. This gives the protein CASSLLTGVGEKLFF. The full variable domain, in which reference TRBV7-9 and TRBJ1-4 provide the parts outside the CDR3, is DTGVSQNPRHKITKRGQNVTFRCDPISEHNRLYWYRQTLGQGPEFLTYFQNEAQLEKSRLLSDRFSAERPKGSFSTLEIQRTEQGDSAMYLCASSLLTGVGEKLFFGSGTQLSVL.